Each of the 30 T cell receptor beta chains below was sequenced from the same sample in a study of T cell responses to AZD1222 COVID-19 vaccine. The assay was immunoSEQ multiplex PCR, and TCRdb's table has in-frame clones only and misses some. The sample lists over 150,000 clones; over 75% were seen once. The material sequenced was peripheral blood, taken on day 0 of AZD1222 vaccination. These receptors were obtained from an adult in good health.

CDR3 sequence: CATSRDKGLNQPQHF. The CDR3 nucleotides are TGTGCCACCAGCAGAGATAAAGGGTTGAATCAGCCCCAGCATTTT. The chain couples TRBV15 to TRBJ1-5, with D unresolved. The CDR3 runs to 15 residues. CDR1 and CDR2 from the germline V gene are LNHNV and YYDKDF (reference sequence). Deletions cut 0 bases from V and 4 bases from J, with 10 bases between.

The chain is built from TRBV19 and TRBJ2-2, with D perhaps matching TRBD2 (5 bases). The CDR3 consists of 15 residues. With 1 base removed from V and 6 bases from J, the gap between germline ends came to 12 bases. CDR1 is LNHDA, CDR2 SQIVND, per germline (reference sequence). CDR3 DNA sequence: TGTGCCAGTAGTATAGGGGCTAGCAGCCCCGGGGAGCTGTTTTTT. Translated: CASSIGASSPGELFF.

The rearrangement uses TRBV28 and TRBJ1-4; a possible D gene is TRBD1 (5 bases). The CDR3 has 15 amino acids. Germline CDR1 is MDHEN and CDR2 is SYDVKM. V was pared by 5 bases and J by 5 bases, with 15 bases between. The CDR3 nucleotides read TGTGCCAGCAGTGGGGCACAGGTGGGAAATGAAAAACTGTTTTTT. Protein sequence: CASSGAQVGNEKLFF.

The chain couples TRBV19 to TRBJ1-6; D possibly corresponds to TRBD1 (5 bases). The V end was cut by 6 bases, the J end by 5 bases, with 8 bases between. The CDR3 is made up of 13 amino acids. Germline V gene lookup returns CDR1 LNHDA and CDR2 SQIVND (reference sequence). CDR3: CASSDRNNSPLHF. The CDR3 DNA reads TGTGCCAGTAGCGACAGAAATAATTCACCCCTCCACTTT.

Written as DNA, the CDR3 is TGTGCCAGCAGCTTAGTGCGGGGTCCCTACGAGCAGTACTTC. Translating it yields CASSLVRGPYEQYF. The V and J genes are TRBV7-2 and TRBJ2-7; the D gene is possibly TRBD2 (6 bases). CDR1 is SGHTA and CDR2 is FQGNSA in the germline V gene. This CDR3 comprises 14 residues. The ends were cut back, 1 base at V and 2 bases at J, with 9 bases in the middle.

The chain carries TRBV18 and TRBJ1-4, with 7 bases matching TRBD1. Germline values: CDR1 KGHSH, CDR2 LQKENI. The V and J ends lost 5 bases and 10 bases, in that order; junction bases with no gene match: 7. The CDR3 is made up of 13 amino acids. In DNA, the CDR3 is TGTGCCAGCTCAGTTGAAGGGACAGCAAAACTGTTTTTT. As protein: CASSVEGTAKLFF.

The gene calls are TRBV7-2 and TRBJ1-2; weak D call: TRBD1 (6 bases). This CDR3 contains 13 residues. Per the germline V gene, CDR1 is SGHTA and CDR2 is FQGNSA. V dropped 1 base and J dropped 6 bases, with 9 bases sitting between them. CDR3 in DNA: TGTGCCAGCAGCTTAGGTCGGACAGATGGCTACACCTTC. Protein product: CASSLGRTDGYTF.

The chain employs TRBV9 and TRBJ2-1; TRBD1 matches at 9 bases. Trimming at V came to 4 bases and at J to 6 bases, leaving 8 bases not matched to a gene. The length of the CDR3 is 15 residues. Per the germline V gene, CDR1 is SGDLS and CDR2 is YYNGEE. The chain's CDR3 is CASSTHRDRVNEQFF. The CDR3 DNA reads TGTGCCAGCAGCACCCACCGGGACAGGGTCAATGAGCAGTTCTTC. Variable domain in full (rest from reference TRBV9 and TRBJ2-1): DSGVTQTPKHLITATGQRVTLRCSPRSGDLSVYWYQQSLDQGLQFLIQYYNGEERAKGNILERFSAQQFPDLHSELNLSSLELGDSALYFCASSTHRDRVNEQFFGPGTRLTVL.

The sample holds one count of this clone. This chain uses TRBV9 with TRBJ1-1, with TRBD1 identical over 8 bases. The CDR3 sequence is 13 residues long. Trimming cost V 3 bases and J 10 bases; bases outside gene matches: 8. Per the germline V gene, CDR1 is SGDLS and CDR2 is YYNGEE. This chain's CDR3 is CASSERTGQIAFF. For the CDR3, the DNA is TGTGCCAGCAGCGAACGGACAGGGCAGATAGCTTTCTTT.

The chain joins TRBV5-1 to TRBJ2-6; D possibly corresponds to TRBD2 (5 bases). The CDR3 is made up of 16 amino acids. Germline V gene data show CDR1 as SGHRS and CDR2 as YFSETQ. Deletions cut 2 bases from V and 3 bases from J, with 12 bases between. The CDR3 DNA follows: TGCGCCAGCAGCTTCGACTACTCCCTTGGGGCCAACGTCCTGACTTTC. Residues: CASSFDYSLGANVLTF.

In its sample, this clone was seen once. The chain uses TRBV15 and TRBJ2-1, with 14 bases matching TRBD2. Germline V CDR1 and CDR2: LNHNV, YYDKDF (reference sequence). The trim removed 4 bases at V and 9 bases at J, leaving 8 bases unmatched. The CDR3 sequence is 16 residues long. This chain's CDR3 is CATSMLGLAGGLEQFF. As DNA, the CDR3 is TGTGCCACCAGCATGTTAGGACTAGCGGGGGGTCTTGAGCAGTTCTTC.

This rearrangement joins TRBV7-6 to TRBJ2-5; D ambiguous. The CDR3 covers 12 residues. Trimming left V 1 base short and J 2 bases short, with 2 bases between. The V gene's germline CDR1 is SGHVS and CDR2 FNYEAQ. CDR3 in DNA: TGTGCCAGCAGCTTAGGGCAAGAGACCCAGTACTTC. This codes for CASSLGQETQYF.

The gene calls are TRBV6-5 and TRBJ1-3; the D is unclear. The CDR3 extends over 13 amino acids. Trimming left V 6 bases short and J 2 bases short, with 8 bases between. Germline-derived CDR1 and CDR2 are MNHEY and SVGAGI. Written as DNA, the CDR3 is TGTGCCAGCAGCCGAGACCCTGGAAACACCATATATTTT. Amino acids: CASSRDPGNTIYF.

The CDR3 is CASSHQTGPYEQYF. The CDR3 region has the DNA TGCGCCAGCAGCCATCAGACAGGGCCCTACGAGCAGTACTTC. This chain links TRBV4-3 with TRBJ2-7; 7 positions agree with TRBD1. The germline gives CDR1 LGHNA, CDR2 YSLEER. This CDR3 is 14 amino acids long. Trimming at V came to 3 bases and at J to 2 bases, leaving 4 bases not matched to a gene.

The rearrangement links TRBV14 to TRBJ1-6; possibly TRBD1 for D (6 bases). The CDR3 extends over 15 amino acids. Trimming removed 0 bases at V and 7 bases at J, with 10 bases between. In germline, CDR1 is SGHDN, CDR2 FVKESK. The CDR3 DNA sequence: TGTGCCAGCAGCCAAGAACAGGGAATCAATTCACCCCTCCACTTT. It codes for CASSQEQGINSPLHF.

This clone was recorded only once. The rearrangement joins TRBV7-9 to TRBJ2-1; D is ambiguous. The CDR3 consists of 10 residues. Germline lookup yields CDR1 SEHNR and CDR2 FQNEAQ (reference sequence). The germline V and J ends were trimmed by 4 bases and 7 bases, with 2 bases remaining between them. CDR3 in amino acids: CASSSNEQFF. For the CDR3, the DNA is TGTGCCAGCAGCTCTAATGAGCAGTTCTTC.

This sequence joins TRBV5-5 and TRBJ2-1; D is uncertain. V lost 4 bases to trimming and J lost 0 bases, with 17 bases between them. The CDR3 consists of 17 residues. Germline V CDR1 and CDR2: SGHKS, YYEKEE (reference sequence). CDR3: CASSADPGPGSYNEQFF. Written as DNA, the CDR3 is TGTGCCAGCAGCGCCGACCCCGGACCGGGCTCCTACAATGAGCAGTTCTTC.

The gene calls are TRBV14 and TRBJ2-5; D is unresolved. V lost 4 bases, J lost 3 bases, and 18 bases lay in between. Germline values: CDR1 SGHDN, CDR2 FVKESK. The CDR3 length is 16 residues. The CDR3 DNA sequence: TGTGCCAGCAGCCCTACATTGATGAAATTAGAAGAGACCCAGTACTTC. Translating gives CASSPTLMKLEETQYF.

V usage is TRBV4-3 and J usage is TRBJ2-7, with D perhaps TRBD2 (6 bases). The V gene's germline CDR1 is LGHNA and CDR2 YSLEER. Trimming shortened V by 1 base and J by 3 bases, and 13 bases separated the two germline ends. This CDR3 contains 15 residues. CDR3 nucleotides: TGCGCCAGCAGCCAAGGGGGAGGCGGGTTCTACGAGCAGTACTTC. Amino acid sequence: CASSQGGGGFYEQYF.

The chain uses TRBV4-1 and TRBJ1-3, with D hard to call. This CDR3 comprises 15 residues. The germline gives CDR1 MGHRA, CDR2 YSYEKL. The V end was cut by 1 base, the J end by 0 bases, with 7 bases between. The CDR3 protein is CASSQGALSGNTIYF. In nucleotides, the CDR3 is TGCGCCAGCAGCCAAGGCGCTCTCTCTGGAAACACCATATATTTT.

This sequence joins TRBV7-9 and TRBJ1-5; 7 positions match TRBD1. Unmatched junction bases numbered 17, after V lost 1 base and J lost 8 bases. The CDR3 consists of 18 residues. The germline V gene encodes CDR1 SEHNR and CDR2 FQNEAQ (reference sequence). In DNA form, the CDR3 reads TGTGCCAGCAGCTTAGGGACCTCCGGGACAGCAAGGAGCGAGCCCCAGCATTTT. It translates to CASSLGTSGTARSEPQHF.

The V call is TRBV6-2 or TRBV6-3, the J call TRBJ2-3; 8 bases match TRBD1. The CDR3 spans 14 residues. J lost 3 bases, V lost 6 bases, and 5 bases had no gene match. Germline CDR1 reads MNHEY; CDR2 reads SVGEGT. The CDR3 region has the DNA TGTGCCAGCAGCCAACAGGGGGGTACAGATACGCAGTATTTT. Translating it yields CASSQQGGTDTQYF.

The genes are TRBV10-3 and TRBJ1-2, with D maybe TRBD1 (5 bases). This CDR3 has 16 residues. Germline CDR1 is ENHRY and CDR2 is SYGVKD. Trimming shortened V by 4 bases and J by 0 bases, and 15 bases separated the two germline ends. The CDR3 loop reads CAISGTTVGPNYGYTF. CDR3 nucleotides: TGTGCCATCAGTGGGACAACTGTCGGCCCTAACTATGGCTACACCTTC.

V and J are TRBV3-1 (or the pseudogene TRBV3-2) and TRBJ1-3, with a possible D match to TRBD1 (6 bases). V dropped 10 bases and J dropped 10 bases, with 26 bases sitting between them. This CDR3 is built from 15 residues. Germline V gene sequence: CDR1 LGHDT, CDR2 YNNKEL (reference sequence). The CDR3 nucleotides read TGTGCCACCCTCGGGGGGCGCGACGCCTTCCAGACCATATATTTT. Translating it yields CATLGGRDAFQTIYF.

This chain links TRBV6-2 or TRBV6-3 with TRBJ1-1; D is unclear. The germline CDR1 and CDR2 sequences are MNHEY and SVGEGT. V lost 5 bases and J lost 1, with 8 bases in between. CDR3 length: 13 amino acids. CDR3 residues: CASSRTANTEAFF. In nucleotides, the CDR3 is TGTGCCAGCAGTAGGACCGCGAACACTGAAGCTTTCTTT.

The J gene is TRBJ1-1, the V gene TRBV6-2 or TRBV6-3; D ambiguous. Looked up from germline, CDR1 is MNHEY and CDR2 is SVGEGT. The germline V and J ends were trimmed by 1 base and 0 bases, with 15 bases remaining between them. The CDR3 totals 17 residues. CDR3 residues: CASSYFINWRVNTEAFF. CDR3 in DNA: TGTGCCAGCAGTTACTTCATAAACTGGAGGGTGAACACTGAAGCTTTCTTT.

Note on this clone: The sample holds other DNA sequences that translate to the same CDR3. The chain links TRBV9 to TRBJ2-7, with TRBD2 matching over 7 bases. J gave up 1 base and V 1 base, and 2 bases lay outside the gene matches. This CDR3 spans 14 amino acids. Germline V gene lookup returns CDR1 SGDLS and CDR2 YYNGEE. CDR3 sequence (DNA): TGTGCCAGCAGCGTATCCGGGGGGTCCTACGAGCAGTACTTC. It specifies CASSVSGGSYEQYF.

Turning to this clone: The junction and the germline gene differ at one end; a read error may be behind it. V usage is TRBV7-2 and J usage is TRBJ1-2; tentative D call: TRBD1 (5 bases). CDR1 and CDR2 from the germline V gene are SGHTA and FQGNSA. The CDR3 is 13 amino acids. The CDR3 DNA is TGTGCCAGCAGCCCCACGAACACGGCCAGGGCAGACTTC. This gives the protein CASSPTNTARADF.

V gene TRBV7-2 combines with J gene TRBJ1-3, with 9 bases lining up with TRBD1. Germline V gene lookup returns CDR1 SGHTA and CDR2 FQGNSA. V lost 4 bases and J lost 4; bases outside the gene matches: 5. The CDR3 totals 15 residues. The CDR3 coding sequence is TGTGCCAGCAGCTCAACAGGGGGCGCAGGAAACACCATATATTTT. As protein: CASSSTGGAGNTIYF. The full variable domain, rest sourced from reference TRBV7-2 and TRBJ1-3, is GAGVSQSPSNKVTEKGKDVELRCDPISGHTALYWYRQSLGQGLEFLIYFQGNSAPDKSGLPSDRFSAERTGGSVSTLTIQRTQQEDSAVYLCASSSTGGAGNTIYFGEGSWLTVV.

This clone was seen only once. This chain joins TRBV5-1 and TRBJ2-7; TRBD1 aligns across 7 bases. Per germline, CDR1 SGHRS and CDR2 YFSETQ. The CDR3 sequence is 15 residues long. Unmatched junction bases numbered 4, after V lost 0 bases and J lost 1 base. The CDR3, as DNA: TGCGCCAGCAGCTTGGATGCAGGGGGATCCTACGAGCAGTACTTC. It translates to CASSLDAGGSYEQYF.